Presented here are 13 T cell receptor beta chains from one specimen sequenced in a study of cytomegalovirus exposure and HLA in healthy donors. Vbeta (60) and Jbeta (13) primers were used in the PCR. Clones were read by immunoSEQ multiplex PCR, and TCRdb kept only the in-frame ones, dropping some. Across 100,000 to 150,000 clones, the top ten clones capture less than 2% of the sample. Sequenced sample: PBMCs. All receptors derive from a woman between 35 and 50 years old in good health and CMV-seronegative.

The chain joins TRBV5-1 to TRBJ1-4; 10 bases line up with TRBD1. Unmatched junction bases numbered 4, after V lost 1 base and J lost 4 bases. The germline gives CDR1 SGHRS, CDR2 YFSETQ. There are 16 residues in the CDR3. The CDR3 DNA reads TGCGCCAGCAGCTTGAAGGGGACAGGGGATAATGAAAAACTGTTTTTT. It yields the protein CASSLKGTGDNEKLFF.

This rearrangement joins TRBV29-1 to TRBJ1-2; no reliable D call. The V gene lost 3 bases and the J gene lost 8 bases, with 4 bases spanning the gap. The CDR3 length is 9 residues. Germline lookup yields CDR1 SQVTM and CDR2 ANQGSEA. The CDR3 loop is CSVERGYTF. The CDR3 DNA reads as TGCAGCGTTGAGAGAGGCTACACCTTC. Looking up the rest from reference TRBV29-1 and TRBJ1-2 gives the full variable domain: SAVISQKPSRDICQRGTSLTIQCQVDSQVTMMFWYRQQPGQSLTLIATANQGSEATYESGFVIDKFPISRPNLTFSTLTVSNMSPEDSSIYLCSVERGYTFGSGTRLTVV.

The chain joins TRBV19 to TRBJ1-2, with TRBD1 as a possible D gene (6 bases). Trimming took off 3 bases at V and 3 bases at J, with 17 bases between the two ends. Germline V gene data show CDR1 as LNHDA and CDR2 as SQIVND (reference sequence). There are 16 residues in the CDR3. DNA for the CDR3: TGTGCCAGTAGTATTCGCCCCCCAGGGGCAGACTATGGCTACACCTTC. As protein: CASSIRPPGADYGYTF. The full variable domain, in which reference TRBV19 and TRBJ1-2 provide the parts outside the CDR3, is DGGITQSPKYLFRKEGQNVTLSCEQNLNHDAMYWYRQDPGQGLRLIYYSQIVNDFQKGDIAEGYSVSREKKESFPLTVTSAQKNPTAFYLCASSIRPPGADYGYTFGSGTRLTVV.

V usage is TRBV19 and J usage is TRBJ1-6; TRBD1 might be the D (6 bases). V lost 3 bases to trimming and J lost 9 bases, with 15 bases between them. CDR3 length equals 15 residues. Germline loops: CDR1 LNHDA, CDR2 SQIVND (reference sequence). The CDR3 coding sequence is TGTGCCAGTAGTATTTTACAGGGTATCAGTTCACCCCTCCACTTT. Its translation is CASSILQGISSPLHF. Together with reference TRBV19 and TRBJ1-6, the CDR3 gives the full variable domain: DGGITQSPKYLFRKEGQNVTLSCEQNLNHDAMYWYRQDPGQGLRLIYYSQIVNDFQKGDIAEGYSVSREKKESFPLTVTSAQKNPTAFYLCASSILQGISSPLHFGNGTRLTVT.

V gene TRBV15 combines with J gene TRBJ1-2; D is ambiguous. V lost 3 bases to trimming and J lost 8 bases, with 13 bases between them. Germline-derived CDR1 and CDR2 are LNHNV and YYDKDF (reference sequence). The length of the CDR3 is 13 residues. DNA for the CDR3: TGTGCCACCAGCAGGGGCTTTTTGAGCGGCTACACCTTC. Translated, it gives CATSRGFLSGYTF. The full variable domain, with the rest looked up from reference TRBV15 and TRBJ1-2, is DAMVIQNPRYQVTQFGKPVTLSCSQTLNHNVMYWYQQKSSQAPKLLFHYYDKDFNNEADTPDNFQSRRPNTSFCFLDIRSPGLGDTAMYLCATSRGFLSGYTFGSGTRLTVV.

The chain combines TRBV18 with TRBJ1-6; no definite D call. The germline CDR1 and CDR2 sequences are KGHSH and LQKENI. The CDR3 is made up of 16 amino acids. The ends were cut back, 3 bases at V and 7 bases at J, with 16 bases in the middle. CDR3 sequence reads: CASSPSSRSGNSPLHF. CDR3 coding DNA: TGTGCCAGCTCACCCTCATCGCGAAGCGGCAATTCACCCCTCCACTTT.

The CDR3 loop is CASSSISGQETQYF. The CDR3 DNA reads TGTGCCAGCAGTTCCATAAGCGGCCAAGAGACCCAGTACTTC. J is TRBJ2-5 and V is TRBV6-6; D possibly corresponds to TRBD2 (5 bases). The CDR3 has 14 residues. V lost 4 bases and J lost 1, with 10 bases in between. Germline values: CDR1 MNHNY, CDR2 SVGAGI (reference sequence).

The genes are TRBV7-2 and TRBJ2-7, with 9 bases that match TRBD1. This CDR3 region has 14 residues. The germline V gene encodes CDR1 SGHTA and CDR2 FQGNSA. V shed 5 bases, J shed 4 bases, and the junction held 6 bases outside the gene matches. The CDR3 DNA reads TGTGCCAGCAGCACTAGGGGACAGGGATACGAGCAGTACTTC. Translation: CASSTRGQGYEQYF.

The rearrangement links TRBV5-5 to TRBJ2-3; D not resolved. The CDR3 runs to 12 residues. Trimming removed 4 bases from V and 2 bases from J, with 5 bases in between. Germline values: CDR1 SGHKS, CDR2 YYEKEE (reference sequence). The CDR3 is CASSHNTDTQYF. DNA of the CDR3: TGTGCCAGCAGCCACAACACAGATACGCAGTATTTT.

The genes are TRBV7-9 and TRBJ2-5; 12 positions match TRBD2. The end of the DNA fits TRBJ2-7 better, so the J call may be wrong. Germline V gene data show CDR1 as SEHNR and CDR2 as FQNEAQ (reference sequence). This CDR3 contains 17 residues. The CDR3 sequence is CASSHNPSGGGSYEQYF. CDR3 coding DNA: TGTGCCAGCAGTCACAATCCTAGCGGGGGGGGCTCCTACGAGCAGTACTTC.

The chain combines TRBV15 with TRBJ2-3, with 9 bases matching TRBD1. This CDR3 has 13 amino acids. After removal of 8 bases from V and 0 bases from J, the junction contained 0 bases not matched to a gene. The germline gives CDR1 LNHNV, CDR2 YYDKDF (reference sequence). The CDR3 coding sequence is TGTGCCACCGGGACAGGGAGCACAGATACGCAGTATTTT. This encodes CATGTGSTDTQYF. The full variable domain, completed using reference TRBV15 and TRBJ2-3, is DAMVIQNPRYQVTQFGKPVTLSCSQTLNHNVMYWYQQKSSQAPKLLFHYYDKDFNNEADTPDNFQSRRPNTSFCFLDIRSPGLGDTAMYLCATGTGSTDTQYFGPGTRLTVL.

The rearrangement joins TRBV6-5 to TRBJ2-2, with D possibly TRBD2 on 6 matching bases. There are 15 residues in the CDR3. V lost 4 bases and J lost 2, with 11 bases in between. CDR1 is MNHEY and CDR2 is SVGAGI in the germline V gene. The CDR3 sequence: CASSWERANTGELFF. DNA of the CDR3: TGTGCCAGCAGTTGGGAGCGGGCCAACACCGGGGAGCTGTTTTTT.

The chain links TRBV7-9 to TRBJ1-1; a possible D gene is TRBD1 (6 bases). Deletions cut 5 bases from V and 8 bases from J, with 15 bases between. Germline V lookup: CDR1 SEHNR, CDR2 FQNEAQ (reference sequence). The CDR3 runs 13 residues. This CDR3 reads CASSRQVFGEAFF. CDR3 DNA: TGTGCCAGCAGCCGACAGGTATTCGGAGAAGCTTTCTTT.